These 20 T cell receptor beta chains share one sample of origin, sequenced in a study of T cell responses to AZD1222 COVID-19 vaccine (dated by TCRdb to the early 2020s). Libraries were prepared through the immunoSEQ multiplex PCR assay. The clones in this table, taken by TCRdb from immuneACCESS, are in-frame only. Not every clone is retained; where verified, under half of the shortfall comes from an unresolved V gene, and the cause of the rest is unknown. This sample has just over 150,000 clones in its table, and around nine tenths of those were observed once. 5.5% to 7% of the sample rests with the top ten. This sample's time point label indicates: sample from adult after SARS-CoV-2 infection, after symptom onset. This specimen was peripheral blood, taken after recovery from COVID-19. The receptors originated from an adult who had recovered from COVID-19.

The chain is built from TRBV14 and TRBJ2-5; 7 bases agree with TRBD2. There are 15 residues in the CDR3. With 1 base clipped from V and 2 bases from J, the junction kept 4 bases outside the gene matches. CDR1 is SGHDN and CDR2 is FVKESK in the germline V gene. CDR3 amino acids: CASSQVSGMQETQYF. In DNA form, the CDR3 reads TGTGCCAGCAGCCAAGTGAGCGGGATGCAAGAGACCCAGTACTTC.

V is TRBV20-1 and J is TRBJ2-5; TRBD2 is a possible D gene (5 bases). The germline CDR1 and CDR2 sequences are DFQATT and SNEGSKA (reference sequence). This CDR3 is built from 11 residues. The CDR3 sequence is CSRAGGETQYF. In nucleotides, the CDR3 is TGCAGCCGCGCCGGAGGAGAGACCCAGTACTTC.

The J gene is TRBJ2-3, the V gene TRBV15, with D possibly TRBD1 on 6 matching bases. Germline V gene sequence: CDR1 LNHNV, CDR2 YYDKDF (reference sequence). Trimming removed 2 bases at V and 2 bases at J, with 8 bases between. The CDR3 totals 14 residues. This CDR3 reads CATSRRDITDTQYF. The CDR3 DNA is TGTGCCACCAGCAGAAGGGACATCACAGATACGCAGTATTTT.

The V gene is TRBV19, the J gene TRBJ1-5; D perhaps matches TRBD1 (5 bases). Germline lookup yields CDR1 LNHDA and CDR2 SQIVND (reference sequence). V was cut by 10 bases and J by 0 bases, with 22 bases left in between. The CDR3 runs 17 residues. The CDR3 nucleotides are TGTGCCACAAAGGGGATTATAGGGTTCGATAGCAATCAGCCCCAGCATTTT. Protein: CATKGIIGFDSNQPQHF.

This clone was observed a single time. The chain couples TRBV19 to TRBJ1-2, with a weak D call TRBD1 (5 bases). V was cut by 3 bases and J by 6 bases, with 20 bases left in between. The CDR3 consists of 16 residues. Germline V lookup: CDR1 LNHDA, CDR2 SQIVND (reference sequence). The CDR3 region is CASSMGQGILYHGYTF. In DNA, the CDR3 is TGTGCCAGTAGTATGGGGCAGGGAATTTTATATCATGGCTACACCTTC.

The J gene is TRBJ1-5, the V gene TRBV7-3; D unresolved. Germline loops: CDR1 SGHTA, CDR2 FQGTGA. The CDR3 is 14 amino acids. Trimming shortened V by 4 bases and J by 5 bases, and 12 bases separated the two germline ends. The CDR3 DNA reads TGTGCCAGCAGCTCCGGACGTACTGATCAGCCCCAGCATTTT. Protein: CASSSGRTDQPQHF.

This clone was picked up one time. The chain has TRBV2 and TRBJ1-3; D call uncertain. V was clipped by 4 bases and J by 2 bases, with 6 bases between them. Germline CDR1 SNHLY, CDR2 FYNNEI. The length of the CDR3 is 13 residues. The CDR3 DNA sequence: TGTGCCAGCAGTGCAGAAACTGGAAACACCATATATTTT. It is translated as CASSAETGNTIYF.

This chain joins TRBV19 and TRBJ1-2, with 9 nucleotides matching TRBD1. V lost 6 bases, J lost 7 bases, and 12 bases stayed unmatched. Germline CDR1 and CDR2: LNHDA and SQIVND (reference sequence). The CDR3 is 15 amino acids. The CDR3 loop reads CASRHQQGARSGYTF. As DNA, the CDR3 is TGTGCCAGTAGGCATCAACAGGGGGCTAGGTCTGGCTACACCTTC.

This clone showed up just once. The chain combines TRBV28 with TRBJ2-5, with D uncertain. In germline, CDR1 is MDHEN, CDR2 SYDVKM. The CDR3 runs to 13 residues. Between the trimmed V and J ends, which lost 5 bases and 5 bases, there was a span of 12 bases. CDR3 nucleotides: TGTGCCAGCAGTCTGTTAGAATTGGAGACCCAGTACTTC. Its translation: CASSLLELETQYF.

This CDR3 is CASMRPGLAGRSSYNEQFF. In DNA, the CDR3 is TGTGCCAGCATGAGACCGGGACTAGCGGGGAGGAGCTCCTACAATGAGCAGTTCTTC. This rearrangement joins TRBV27 to TRBJ2-1; 13 nucleotides agree with TRBD2. The CDR3 is 19 amino acids. Unmatched junction bases numbered 12, after V lost 7 bases and J lost 0 bases. The V gene's germline CDR1 is MNHEY and CDR2 SMNVEV (reference sequence).

The chain links TRBV5-4 to TRBJ2-7; no definite D call. Trimming took 3 bases from V and 2 from J, leaving 9 bases between them. From germline, CDR1 is SGHNT and CDR2 YYREEE (reference sequence). The CDR3 sequence is 13 residues long. For the CDR3, the DNA is TGTGCCAGCAGCTCCCGGACCACCTACGAGCAGTACTTC. Protein: CASSSRTTYEQYF.

V and J are TRBV11-2 and TRBJ1-3; D remains unclear. The CDR3 has 15 residues. In germline, CDR1 is SGHAT, CDR2 FQNNGV. V was trimmed by 5 bases and J by 11 bases, leaving 22 bases between them. This CDR3 is CASSPLPTPILPIYF. DNA for the CDR3: TGTGCCAGCAGCCCACTCCCCACTCCCATTCTCCCCATATATTTT.

The chain recombines TRBV15 with TRBJ2-1, with TRBD2 matching over 8 bases. V dropped 0 bases and J dropped 4; count of bases not matched to a gene: 5. CDR1 is LNHNV and CDR2 is YYDKDF in the germline V gene (reference sequence). The CDR3 extends over 16 amino acids. DNA for the CDR3: TGTGCCACCAGCAGAGATCATGGCGGGAGGTACAATGAGCAGTTCTTC. It encodes CATSRDHGGRYNEQFF.

The chain is built from TRBV5-6 and TRBJ1-5; D perhaps matches TRBD1 (5 bases). The germline gives CDR1 SGHDT, CDR2 YYEEEE. V shed 1 base and J shed 1 base, with 15 bases lying between them. The CDR3 is 17 amino acids. The CDR3 DNA is TGTGCCAGCAGCTTGAGGGCAGGGCGGTTGAGCAATCAGCCCCAGCATTTT. Residues: CASSLRAGRLSNQPQHF.

The rearrangement links TRBV5-4 to TRBJ2-5, with TRBD2 identical over 7 bases. Germline trimming cut 2 bases from V and 4 bases from J; bases unmatched to any gene: 8. Germline V gene data show CDR1 as SGHNT and CDR2 as YYREEE (reference sequence). CDR3 length: 15 residues. Written as DNA, the CDR3 is TGTGCCAGCAGCTTCGGTTCGTGGGGGGGAGAGACCCAGTACTTC. Translated: CASSFGSWGGETQYF. Complete variable domain (other parts from reference TRBV5-4 and TRBJ2-5): ETGVTQSPTHLIKTRGQQVTLRCSSQSGHNTVSWYQQALGQGPQFIFQYYREEENGRGNFPPRFSGLQFPNYSSELNVNALELDDSALYLCASSFGSWGGETQYFGPGTRLLVL.

This chain joins TRBV28 and TRBJ1-1, with 9 bases aligning to TRBD1. The germline V gene encodes CDR1 MDHEN and CDR2 SYDVKM. Trimming cost V 7 bases and J 5 bases; bases outside gene matches: 8. The CDR3 covers 14 residues. The chain's CDR3 is CASNRGQGVTEAFF. CDR3 in DNA: TGTGCCAGCAATCGGGGACAGGGTGTAACTGAAGCTTTCTTT.

The chain employs TRBV7-2 and TRBJ2-5, with D possibly called TRBD1 or TRBD2 (5 bases each). V lost 4 bases and J 4 bases, leaving 19 bases between the germline ends. The CDR3 has 16 amino acids. Looked up from germline, CDR1 is SGHTA and CDR2 is FQGNSA. The CDR3 DNA reads TGTGCCAGCAGCTGGTCGGGTGGGGGTTTGGGAGAGACCCAGTACTTC. Translated, it gives CASSWSGGGLGETQYF.

This clone was seen just once. This chain joins TRBV10-3 and TRBJ2-7; no clear D gene. The CDR3 loop spans 15 amino acids. CDR1 is ENHRY, CDR2 SYGVKD, per germline. V lost 4 bases and J lost 0, with 13 bases in between. The CDR3 reads CAISGSETRSYEQYF. In DNA form, the CDR3 reads TGTGCCATCAGTGGGTCGGAGACCCGCTCCTACGAGCAGTACTTC.

This clone has only one observation. CDR3 protein: CASSPQGYTEAFF. CDR3 nucleotides: TGTGCCAGCAGCCCACAGGGTTATACTGAAGCTTTCTTT. The chain employs TRBV7-8 and TRBJ1-1, with a tentative D call TRBD1 (6 bases). This CDR3 region has 13 residues. The ends were cut back, 5 bases at V and 5 bases at J, with 12 bases in the middle. Looked up from germline, CDR1 is SGHVS and CDR2 is FQNEAQ. The whole variable domain, remainder taken from reference TRBV7-8 and TRBJ1-1, is GAGVSQSPRYKVAKRGQDVALRCDPISGHVSLFWYQQALGQGPEFLTYFQNEAQLDKSGLPSDRFFAERPEGSVSTLKIQRTQQEDSAVYLCASSPQGYTEAFFGQGTRLTVV.

In this sample, this clone turned up a few times. J is TRBJ1-6 and V is TRBV7-6, with TRBD1 matching 7 bases. Germline CDR1 and CDR2: SGHVS and FNYEAQ. The CDR3 spans 17 residues. The V and J ends lost 2 bases and 10 bases, in that order; junction bases with no gene match: 14. The CDR3 spells CASSLSGGRGSLSPLHF. The CDR3, as DNA: TGTGCCAGCAGCTTAAGTGGCGGCAGGGGGTCCCTCTCACCCCTCCACTTT.